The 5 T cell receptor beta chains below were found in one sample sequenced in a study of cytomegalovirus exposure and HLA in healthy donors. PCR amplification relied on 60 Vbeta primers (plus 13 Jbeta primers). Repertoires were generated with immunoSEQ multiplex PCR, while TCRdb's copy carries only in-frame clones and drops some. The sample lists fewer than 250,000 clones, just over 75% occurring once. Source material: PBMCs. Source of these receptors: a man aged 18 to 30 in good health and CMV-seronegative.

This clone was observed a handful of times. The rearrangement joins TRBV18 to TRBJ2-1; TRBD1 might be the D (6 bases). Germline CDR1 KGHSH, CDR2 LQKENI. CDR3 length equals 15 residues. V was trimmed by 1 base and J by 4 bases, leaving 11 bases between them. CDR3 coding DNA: TGTGCCAGCTCACCACAGGGGGAGCGATACAATGAGCAGTTCTTC. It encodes CASSPQGERYNEQFF.

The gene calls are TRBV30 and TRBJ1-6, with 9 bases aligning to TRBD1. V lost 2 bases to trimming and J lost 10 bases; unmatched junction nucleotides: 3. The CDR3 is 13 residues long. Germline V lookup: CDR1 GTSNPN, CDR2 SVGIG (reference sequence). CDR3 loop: CAWSPDRGSPLHF. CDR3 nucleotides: TGTGCCTGGAGTCCGGACAGGGGATCACCCCTCCACTTT.

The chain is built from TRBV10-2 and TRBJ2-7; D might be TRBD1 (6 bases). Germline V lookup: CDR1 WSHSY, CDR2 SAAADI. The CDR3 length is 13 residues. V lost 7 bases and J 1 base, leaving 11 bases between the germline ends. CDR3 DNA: TGCGCCAGCAACCAGGGGCGATCCTACGAGCAGTACTTC. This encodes CASNQGRSYEQYF.

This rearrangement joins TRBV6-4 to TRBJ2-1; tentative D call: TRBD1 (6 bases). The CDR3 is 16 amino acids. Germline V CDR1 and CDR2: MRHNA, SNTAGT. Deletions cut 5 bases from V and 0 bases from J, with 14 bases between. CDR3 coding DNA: TGTGCCAGCAGTAAATGGACAGCCAGCTCCTACAATGAGCAGTTCTTC. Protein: CASSKWTASSYNEQFF.

The CDR3, as DNA: TGCGCCAGCAGCTTGGTCGCAGGGGCGAGTGTCTACGAGCAGTACTTC. Residues: CASSLVAGASVYEQYF. The V gene is TRBV5-1, the J gene TRBJ2-7; tentative D call: TRBD1 (6 bases). Deletions cut 0 bases from V and 3 bases from J, with 16 bases between. CDR1 SGHRS and CDR2 YFSETQ come from the germline V gene. CDR3 length equals 16 residues.